This TCR beta chain was observed in a study of blood T cell repertoires in COVID-19. Study-level information: From T cells, B-cell-depleted T cells, or PBMCs came the material, which was cDNA or gDNA.

Living in 25 or so US areas, the participants were between 18 and 89 years of age. Self-reported history from a screening survey and questionnaire set each donor's cohort. Germline values: CDR1 SGDLS, CDR2 YYNGEE. V was pared by 0 bases and J by 4 bases, with 8 bases between. The CDR3 covers 15 residues. Original data processing: Amplifying reference gene primers gave estimates of nucleated cell counts. The repertoire was sequenced with immunoSEQ multiplex PCR; TCRdb's copy has only in-frame clones and lacks some. Clone size and the V and J calls come from that table; the DNA yielded D and trimming. The table lists about 260,000 clones, about 82% of them singletons.

The TCR comes from a woman aged 50 to 60 who had recovered from COVID-19. J is TRBJ2-6 and V is TRBV9; TRBD1 is a possible D gene (5 bases). The sample comprised PBMCs or T cells enriched from blood (not recorded which). The CDR3 DNA is TGTGCCAGCAGCGTAGAAGGGGCCGGGGCCAACGTCCTGACTTTC. This translates into CASSVEGAGANVLTF.